Below, 9 T cell receptor beta chains from the same sample are listed, as sequenced in a study of response to subunit inactivated influenza vaccine. TCRdb fed the RT-PCR reads into MiXCR, producing one record per CDR3 protein. The sample has over 450,000 distinct CDR3 sequences; over 10% are singletons. The sequencing here drew on PBMCs from blood, taken about 6 weeks after vaccination. The receptors here all came from a man aged 45-65 years who received an inactivated influenza vaccine.

This clonotype appeared many times. The chain joins TRBV4-2 to TRBJ1-5; D is uncertain. The CDR3 totals 14 residues. CDR1 is LGHNA and CDR2 is YNFKEQ in the germline V gene. Trimming stripped 4 bases from V and 5 bases from J, with 12 bases between. DNA of the CDR3: TGTGCCAGCAGCCCCCGCGGAGGCGATCAGCCCCAGCATTTT. Protein product: CASSPRGGDQPQHF.

This chain links TRBV20-1 with TRBJ2-1; 9 bases are shared with TRBD2. The CDR3 totals 15 residues. V shed 0 bases, J shed 4 bases, and the junction held 4 bases outside the gene matches. The germline CDR1 and CDR2 sequences are DFQATT and SNEGSKA (reference sequence). CDR3 sequence: CSARDAGGRYNEQFF. In DNA form, the CDR3 reads TGCAGTGCTAGAGATGCGGGGGGGCGTTACAATGAGCAGTTCTTC.

The gene calls are TRBV20-1 and TRBJ2-1; 11 bases match TRBD1. The CDR3 has 14 amino acids. Trimming took 2 bases from V and 5 from J; bases not matched to a gene: 2. Germline CDR1 reads DFQATT; CDR2 reads SNEGSKA (reference sequence). The CDR3 sequence: CSARPGQGDNEQFF. In nucleotides, the CDR3 is TGCAGTGCTAGACCGGGACAGGGGGACAATGAGCAGTTCTTC.

The CDR3 DNA follows: TGTGCCAGCAGCTACCGGCGGGTAGCCAAAAACATTCAGTACTTC. This gives the protein CASSYRRVAKNIQYF. The J gene is TRBJ2-4, the V gene TRBV12-1. TRBV12-1 counts as a pseudogene. The CDR3 consists of 15 residues.

This clonotype was seen a few times. V and J are TRBV27 and TRBJ2-7, with D perhaps TRBD2 (6 bases). Germline V gene lookup returns CDR1 MNHEY and CDR2 SMNVEV (reference sequence). There are 16 residues in the CDR3. Trimming removed 0 bases from V and 4 bases from J, with 16 bases in between. CDR3 sequence (DNA): TGTGCCAGCAGTTTATCAAGTAGCGGAAGACTTTACGAGCAGTACTTC. Translated: CASSLSSSGRLYEQYF.

This chain joins TRBV4-3 and TRBJ2-3; no clear D gene. This CDR3 has 14 amino acids. The V end was cut by 3 bases, the J end by 6 bases, with 13 bases between. Per germline, CDR1 LGHNA and CDR2 YSLEER. CDR3 coding DNA: TGCGCCAGCAGCCAGGTTTTTTCCGTCGATACGCAGTATTTT. This gives the protein CASSQVFSVDTQYF.

In regard to this clonotype: The germline gene is not matched at one end of the junction; a read error may be the cause. This sequence joins TRBV20-1 and TRBJ1-5, with 7 bases identical to TRBD1. Germline V lookup: CDR1 DFQATT, CDR2 SNEGSKA (reference sequence). This CDR3 comprises 16 residues. The CDR3 is CIATGASGARNQPQHF. DNA of the CDR3: TGCATTGCTACAGGGGCGTCAGGGGCTCGCAATCAGCCCCAGCATTTT.

The rearrangement uses TRBV3-1 and TRBJ2-5, with 9 positions matching TRBD2. The CDR3 is 16 amino acids. Germline V lookup: CDR1 LGHDT, CDR2 YNNKEL (reference sequence). The V segment lost 6 bases and the J segment 3 bases; nucleotides outside the gene matches: 11. The DNA for the CDR3 is TGTGCCAGCAGTCGACCTCGTATAGCGGGAGAAGAGACCCAGTACTTC. Protein: CASSRPRIAGEETQYF.

This clonotype was counted only a few times. This chain uses TRBV6-5 with TRBJ2-7, with TRBD2 identical over 7 bases. The germline gives CDR1 MNHEY, CDR2 SVGAGI. The V and J ends lost 8 bases and 2 bases, in that order; junction bases with no gene match: 0. CDR3 length: 11 amino acids. The chain's CDR3 is CASGRAYEQYF. CDR3 bases: TGTGCCAGCGGGAGGGCCTACGAGCAGTACTTC.